Below, one TCR beta chain is given with its context. The antigen remains undetermined. Separate cDNA molecules each had unique molecular identifiers attached to them. TCRdb passed the 5' RACE reads through MiXCR, listing each CDR3 protein once. The sample lists nearly 95,000 distinct CDR3 sequences; 16% were seen once. This sample is drawn from a study of early T cells in non-severe SARS-CoV-2 infection. The overall study: Sequenced material consisted of bulk RNA (from unsorted whole blood), and chains were unpaired.

V was cut by 5 bases and J by 2 bases, with 10 bases left in between. The length of the CDR3 is 14 residues. The germline V gene has CDR1 SEHNR and CDR2 FQNEAQ (reference sequence). Study outcomes and limitations: Anti-spike CD8 responses were favored in VDJdb matching, and private and CD4 specificities were missed.

The sample here was whole blood, taken at baseline. This receptor was obtained from an adult who was a healthcare worker with PCR-confirmed SARS-CoV-2 infection or an uninfected control (not recorded which). The chain links TRBV7-9 to TRBJ2-1; D gene unclear. CDR3 nucleotide sequence: TGTGCCAGCAGCCTCCCTGGGGCCTACAATGAGCAGTTCTTC. It is translated as CASSLPGAYNEQFF. The whole variable domain, remainder taken from reference TRBV7-9 and TRBJ2-1, is DTGVSQNPRHKITKRGQNVTFRCDPISEHNRLYWYRQTLGQGPEFLTYFQNEAQLEKSRLLSDRFSAERPKGSFSTLEIQRTEQGDSAMYLCASSLPGAYNEQFFGPGTRLTVL.